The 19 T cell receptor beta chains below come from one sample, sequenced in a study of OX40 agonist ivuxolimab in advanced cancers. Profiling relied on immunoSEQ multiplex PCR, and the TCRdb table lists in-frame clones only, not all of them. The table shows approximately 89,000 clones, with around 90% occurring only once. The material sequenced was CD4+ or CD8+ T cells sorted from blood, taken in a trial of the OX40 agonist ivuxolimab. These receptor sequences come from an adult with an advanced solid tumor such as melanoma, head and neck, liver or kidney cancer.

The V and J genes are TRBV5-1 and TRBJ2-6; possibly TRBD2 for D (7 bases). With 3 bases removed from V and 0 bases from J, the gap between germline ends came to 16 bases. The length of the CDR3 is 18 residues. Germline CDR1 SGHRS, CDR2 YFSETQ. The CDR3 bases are TGCGCCAGCAGCTCTACAGGGCAGCGGGGCTCTGGGGCCAACGTCCTGACTTTC. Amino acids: CASSSTGQRGSGANVLTF.

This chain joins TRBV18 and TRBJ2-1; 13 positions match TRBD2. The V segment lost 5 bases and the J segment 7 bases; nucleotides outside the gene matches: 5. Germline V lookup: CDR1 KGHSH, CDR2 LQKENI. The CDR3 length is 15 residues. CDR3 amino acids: CASSSGLAGMNEQFF. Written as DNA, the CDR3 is TGTGCCAGCTCATCGGGACTAGCGGGGATGAATGAGCAGTTCTTC.

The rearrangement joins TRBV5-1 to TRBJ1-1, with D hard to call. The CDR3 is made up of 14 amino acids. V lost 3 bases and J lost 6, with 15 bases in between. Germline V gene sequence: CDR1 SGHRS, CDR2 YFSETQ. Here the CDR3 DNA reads TGCGCCAGCAGCTGGGATAATGAACAAGCTGAAGCTTTCTTT. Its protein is CASSWDNEQAEAFF.

CDR3 amino acids: CASSYGQGGSDEQFF. The CDR3 coding sequence is TGTGCCAGCAGTTACGGACAGGGGGGAAGCGATGAGCAGTTCTTC. The rearrangement uses TRBV6-6 and TRBJ2-1; 10 nucleotides align to TRBD1. The length of the CDR3 is 15 residues. Trimming removed 2 bases from V and 8 bases from J; junction bases left unmatched: 6. The germline V gene encodes CDR1 MNHNY and CDR2 SVGAGI (reference sequence).

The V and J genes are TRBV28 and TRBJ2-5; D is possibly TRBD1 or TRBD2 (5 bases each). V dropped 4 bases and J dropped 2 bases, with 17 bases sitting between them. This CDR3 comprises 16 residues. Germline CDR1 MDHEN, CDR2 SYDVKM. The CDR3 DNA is TGTGCCAGCAGTTCCCCCTTACTAGGGGAGCAAGAGACCCAGTACTTC. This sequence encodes CASSSPLLGEQETQYF.

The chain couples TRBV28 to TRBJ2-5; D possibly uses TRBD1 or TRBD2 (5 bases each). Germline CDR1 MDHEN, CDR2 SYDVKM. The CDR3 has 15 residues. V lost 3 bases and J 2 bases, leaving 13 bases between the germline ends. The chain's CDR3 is CASSLGTNLQETQYF. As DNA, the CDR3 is TGTGCCAGCAGTTTGGGGACCAATCTACAAGAGACCCAGTACTTC.

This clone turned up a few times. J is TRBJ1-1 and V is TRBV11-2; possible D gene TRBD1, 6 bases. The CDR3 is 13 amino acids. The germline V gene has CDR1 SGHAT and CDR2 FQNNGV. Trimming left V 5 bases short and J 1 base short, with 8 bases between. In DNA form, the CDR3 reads TGTGCCAGCAGCGCGGACAGGAACACTGAAGCTTTCTTT. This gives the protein CASSADRNTEAFF.

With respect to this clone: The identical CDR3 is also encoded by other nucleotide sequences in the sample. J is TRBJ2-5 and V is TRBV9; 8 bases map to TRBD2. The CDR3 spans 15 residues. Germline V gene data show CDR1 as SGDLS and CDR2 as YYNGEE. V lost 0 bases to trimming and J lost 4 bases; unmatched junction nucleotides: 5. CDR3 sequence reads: CASSVDTGGGETQYF. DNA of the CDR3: TGTGCCAGCAGCGTAGATACGGGAGGGGGAGAGACCCAGTACTTC.

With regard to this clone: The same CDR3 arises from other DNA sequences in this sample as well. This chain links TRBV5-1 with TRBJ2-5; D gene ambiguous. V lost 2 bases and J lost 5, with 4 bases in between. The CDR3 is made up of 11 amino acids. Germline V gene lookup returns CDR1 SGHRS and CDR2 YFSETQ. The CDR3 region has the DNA TGCGCCAGCAGCTTAGAGGAGACCCAGTACTTC. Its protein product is CASSLEETQYF.

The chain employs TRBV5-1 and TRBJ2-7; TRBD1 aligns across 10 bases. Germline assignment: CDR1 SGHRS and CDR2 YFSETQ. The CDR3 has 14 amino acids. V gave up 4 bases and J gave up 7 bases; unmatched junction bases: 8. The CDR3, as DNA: TGCGCCAGCAGCGGGGGGACAGGGGTTGGTGAGCAGTACTTC. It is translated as CASSGGTGVGEQYF.

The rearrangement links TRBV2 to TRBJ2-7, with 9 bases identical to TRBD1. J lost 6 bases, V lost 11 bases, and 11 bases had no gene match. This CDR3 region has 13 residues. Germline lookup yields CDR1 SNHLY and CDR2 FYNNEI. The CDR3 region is CAGLPGQGLEQYF. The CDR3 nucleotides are TGTGCCGGATTACCGGGACAGGGCCTCGAGCAGTACTTC.

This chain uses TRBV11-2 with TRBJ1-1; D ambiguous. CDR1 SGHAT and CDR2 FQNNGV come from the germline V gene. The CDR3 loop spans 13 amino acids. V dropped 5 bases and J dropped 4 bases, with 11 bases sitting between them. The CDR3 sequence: CASSPQVGTEAFF. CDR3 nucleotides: TGTGCCAGCAGCCCCCAAGTGGGCACTGAAGCTTTCTTT.

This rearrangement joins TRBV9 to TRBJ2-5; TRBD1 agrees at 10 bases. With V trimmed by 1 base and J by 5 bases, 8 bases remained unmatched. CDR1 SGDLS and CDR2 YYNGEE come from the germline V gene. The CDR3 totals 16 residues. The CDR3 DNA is TGTGCCAGCAGCGTAAGTGACAGGGGGCGCGGTGAGACCCAGTACTTC. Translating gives CASSVSDRGRGETQYF.

The CDR3 bases are TGTGCCAGCACCTCGACTCTAGCGGTCTCGTACAATGAGCAGTTCTTC. It encodes CASTSTLAVSYNEQFF. This rearrangement joins TRBV7-2 to TRBJ2-1, with 7 bases identical to TRBD2. The J segment lost 4 bases and the V segment lost 7 bases, leaving 13 bases of the junction unmatched. The CDR3 is 16 residues long. Germline CDR1 is SGHTA and CDR2 is FQGNSA.

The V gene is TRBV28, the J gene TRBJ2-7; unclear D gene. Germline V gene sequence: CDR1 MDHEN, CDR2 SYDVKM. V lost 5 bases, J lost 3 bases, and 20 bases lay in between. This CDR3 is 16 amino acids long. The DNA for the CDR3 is TGTGCCAGCAGTCAATCAACTGGCTCGAGGTTCTACGAGCAGTACTTC. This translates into CASSQSTGSRFYEQYF.

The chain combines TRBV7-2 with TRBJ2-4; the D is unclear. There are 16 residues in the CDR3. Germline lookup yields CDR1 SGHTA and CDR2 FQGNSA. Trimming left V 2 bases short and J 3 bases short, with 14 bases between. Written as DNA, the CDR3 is TGTGCCAGCAGCTTACCCCAAGGGTTGGTCAAAAACATTCAGTACTTC. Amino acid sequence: CASSLPQGLVKNIQYF.

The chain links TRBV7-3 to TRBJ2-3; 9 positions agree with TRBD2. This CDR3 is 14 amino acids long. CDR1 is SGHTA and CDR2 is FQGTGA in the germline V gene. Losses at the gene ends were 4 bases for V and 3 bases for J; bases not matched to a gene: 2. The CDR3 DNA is TGTGCCAGCAGCTCGACTAGCGGTACAGATACGCAGTATTTT. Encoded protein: CASSSTSGTDTQYF. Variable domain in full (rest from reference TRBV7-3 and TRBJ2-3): GAGVSQTPSNKVTEKGKYVELRCDPISGHTALYWYRQSLGQGPEFLIYFQGTGAADDSGLPNDRFFAVRPEGSVSTLKIQRTERGDSAVYLCASSSTSGTDTQYFGPGTRLTVL.

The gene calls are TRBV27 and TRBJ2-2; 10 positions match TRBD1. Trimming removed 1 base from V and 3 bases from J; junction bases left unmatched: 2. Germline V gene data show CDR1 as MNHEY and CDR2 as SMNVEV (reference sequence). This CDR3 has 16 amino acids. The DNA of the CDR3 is TGTGCCAGCAGTTTATTCGGGACAGGGGACACCGGGGAGCTGTTTTTT. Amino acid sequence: CASSLFGTGDTGELFF.

In DNA form, the CDR3 reads TGCGCCAGCAGCTTGCTCGCCGGGACAGGCACAGATACGCAGTATTTT. Residues: CASSLLAGTGTDTQYF. The chain carries TRBV5-1 and TRBJ2-3; 7 bases match TRBD1. This CDR3 spans 16 amino acids. The junction had 6 bases not matched to a gene; V was cut back by 1 base and J by 1 base. Germline-derived CDR1 and CDR2 are SGHRS and YFSETQ.